This T cell receptor (beta chain) is drawn from a study of cytomegalovirus exposure and HLA in healthy donors. Study-wide results and limits: Most TCRs appeared rarely, but some public TCRs recurred in many donors.

Only a few counts were recorded for this clone. What it binds is unknown. It was with 60 Vbeta and 13 Jbeta primers that the PCR ran. As handled by the study authors: The count from a later analysis was 60 million to 85 million unique TCR beta chains, 9.5 million to 13 million of them shared. Using immunoSEQ multiplex PCR, the repertoire was profiled, and TCRdb retains in-frame clones only, with some absent. The V and J calls and clone size are taken from that table; D and trimming were inferred from the DNA. The sample lists around 140,000 clones; 78% were seen once. CDR3 size: 13 residues. CDR1 is MNHNY and CDR2 is SVGAGI in the germline V gene (reference sequence). The V gene lost 6 bases and the J gene lost 5 bases, with 14 bases spanning the gap.

The chain couples TRBV6-6 to TRBJ2-7; maybe TRBD1 (6 bases). The specimen sequenced was PBMCs. The source is a woman aged 18-29 years in good health and CMV-seronegative. The CDR3, as DNA: TGTGCCAGCAGGTTACAGGGCTTCAACGAGCAGTACTTC. Its protein is CASRLQGFNEQYF.